The source of this T cell receptor beta chain is a study of spatial heterogeneity in lung cancer. About the study: Each unique TCR and UMI combination was seen more than ten times on average in raw reads.

Whole-study findings and limits: Counts that tracked tumor mutation counts were those of expanded intratumoral alpha and beta TCRs.

Every individual TCR cDNA molecule carried its own unique molecular identifier, which allowed correction of PCR and sequencing errors. Via MiXCR, TCRdb re-called the 5' RACE reads, giving one row per CDR3 protein. The sample has 1,500 or so distinct CDR3 sequences, over 10% seen once. In this sample, this clonotype turned up many times. Its target is not known. This beta chain is a stray sequence in a library constructed for alpha chains; its clone size is not meaningful. V gave up 6 bases and J gave up 2 bases; unmatched junction bases: 9. Germline loops: CDR1 MNHEY, CDR2 SMNVEV (reference sequence). The CDR3 has 15 amino acids. Time point: sample taken at primary tumor resection. The donors, 60 to 80 patients with untreated early-stage non-small cell lung cancer, provided the samples. Sequencing covered unsorted whole RNA taken from tumor, nontumor lung or frozen PBMC.

This TCR came from a female donor with early-stage non-small cell lung cancer. The material sequenced was lung tumor tissue, taken at surgery. The chain links TRBV27 to TRBJ2-7, with 8 bases identical to TRBD1. CDR3 nucleotides: TGTGCCAGCAGGAAGGACAGGGAGCGTACCTACGAGCAGTACTTC. The encoded protein is CASRKDRERTYEQYF.